These 14 T cell receptor beta chains originate from one sample sequenced in a study of blood T cell repertoires in COVID-19. Sequenced by immunoSEQ multiplex PCR; TCRdb stores in-frame clones only, minus some. The data contain about 480,000 clones, 88% of them singletons. The sequenced sample consisted of PBMCs or T cells enriched from blood (not recorded which). The receptor set was obtained from a woman between 35 and 50 years old who had recovered from COVID-19.

This chain uses TRBV4-1 with TRBJ1-4; D unresolved. Germline V gene sequence: CDR1 MGHRA, CDR2 YSYEKL. The CDR3 consists of 18 residues. V lost 0 bases, J lost 1 base, and 15 bases lay in between. CDR3 residues: CASSQDPPGGLTNEKLFF. CDR3 nucleotide sequence: TGCGCCAGCAGCCAAGATCCCCCCGGAGGCTTAACTAATGAAAAACTGTTTTTT.

The chain is built from TRBV4-3 and TRBJ1-2; no clear D gene. This CDR3 comprises 13 residues. V was cut by 0 bases and J by 6 bases, with 8 bases left in between. Germline lookup yields CDR1 LGHNA and CDR2 YSLEER. CDR3 sequence: CASSQDLRNGYTF. CDR3 bases: TGCGCCAGCAGCCAAGATTTGAGGAATGGCTACACCTTC.

This chain uses TRBV5-1 with TRBJ1-2; D is possibly TRBD1 (6 bases). Trimming removed 1 base at V and 1 base at J, with 20 bases between. The CDR3 totals 18 residues. Germline-derived CDR1 and CDR2 are SGHRS and YFSETQ. The CDR3: CASSLYGRGLSHNYGYTF. CDR3 coding DNA: TGCGCCAGCAGCTTGTATGGCAGGGGTCTTTCTCATAACTATGGCTACACCTTC.

The chain uses TRBV4-2 and TRBJ1-5, with 8 positions matching TRBD1. V gave up 1 base and J gave up 2 bases; unmatched junction bases: 4. This CDR3 contains 16 residues. Germline CDR1 and CDR2: LGHNA and YNFKEQ. The CDR3 protein is CASSQGAGGGNQPQHF. DNA of the CDR3: TGTGCCAGCAGCCAAGGGGCAGGGGGCGGCAATCAGCCCCAGCATTTT.

The J gene is TRBJ1-1, the V gene TRBV7-8, with TRBD1 matching over 8 bases. With V trimmed by 5 bases and J by 1 base, 9 bases remained unmatched. CDR1 is SGHVS and CDR2 is FQNEAQ in the germline V gene. The CDR3 is 16 amino acids. As DNA, the CDR3 is TGTGCCAGCAGCCTAAACCGGGACAGGCCGAACACTGAAGCTTTCTTT. It encodes CASSLNRDRPNTEAFF. Filled out from reference TRBV7-8 and TRBJ1-1, the complete variable domain reads GAGVSQSPRYKVAKRGQDVALRCDPISGHVSLFWYQQALGQGPEFLTYFQNEAQLDKSGLPSDRFFAERPEGSVSTLKIQRTQQEDSAVYLCASSLNRDRPNTEAFFGQGTRLTVV.

The rearrangement joins TRBV4-2 to TRBJ1-2, with D tentatively TRBD1 (5 bases). CDR3 length: 16 amino acids. Germline V lookup: CDR1 LGHNA, CDR2 YNFKEQ. Deletions cut 0 bases from V and 4 bases from J, with 15 bases between. CDR3 nucleotides: TGTGCCAGCAGCCAAGATGGAGACAGTTCCGCCTATGGCTACACCTTC. Residues: CASSQDGDSSAYGYTF.

This clone was counted only a few times. The chain links TRBV4-1 to TRBJ2-1, with 11 bases identical to TRBD2. Germline CDR1 MGHRA, CDR2 YSYEKL. The CDR3 extends over 17 amino acids. With 4 bases clipped from V and 9 bases from J, the junction kept 14 bases outside the gene matches. DNA for the CDR3: TGCGCCAGCAGCCCTCTAGGGAGTACTAGCGGGAGAGGTGAGCAGTTCTTC. Amino acid sequence: CASSPLGSTSGRGEQFF.

The chain links TRBV29-1 to TRBJ1-2; 7 bases are shared with TRBD1. The V and J ends lost 7 bases and 8 bases, in that order; junction bases with no gene match: 13. Germline lookup yields CDR1 SQVTM and CDR2 ANQGSEA. The length of the CDR3 is 13 residues. The CDR3 nucleotides read TGCAGCGACAGCTACAGGGGTGCTCGCGGCTACACCTTC. Protein: CSDSYRGARGYTF.

The V call is TRBV7-2, the J call TRBJ1-2; D call uncertain. The CDR3 covers 11 residues. The germline gives CDR1 SGHTA, CDR2 FQGNSA. Trimming shortened V by 1 base and J by 10 bases, and 7 bases separated the two germline ends. CDR3 sequence reads: CASSLDIFYTF. The CDR3 DNA follows: TGTGCCAGCAGCTTAGACATCTTCTACACCTTC.

V and J are TRBV30 and TRBJ2-7, with D possibly TRBD2 on 6 matching bases. The CDR3 has 17 amino acids. With 0 bases removed from V and 0 bases from J, the gap between germline ends came to 18 bases. CDR1 and CDR2 from the germline V gene are GTSNPN and SVGIG (reference sequence). The CDR3 protein is CAWSVFGLAPSSYEQYF. CDR3 DNA sequence: TGTGCCTGGAGTGTATTTGGTCTAGCGCCAAGCTCCTACGAGCAGTACTTC.

This clone was seen just once. The chain carries TRBV15 and TRBJ2-2, with D maybe TRBD1 (6 bases). The CDR3 loop spans 15 amino acids. V was clipped by 0 bases and J by 3 bases, with 8 bases between them. Germline lookup yields CDR1 LNHNV and CDR2 YYDKDF (reference sequence). In DNA form, the CDR3 reads TGTGCCACCAGCAGAGAGTGGACAGACACCGGGGAGCTGTTTTTT. The encoded protein is CATSREWTDTGELFF. Together with reference TRBV15 and TRBJ2-2, the CDR3 gives the full variable domain: DAMVIQNPRYQVTQFGKPVTLSCSQTLNHNVMYWYQQKSSQAPKLLFHYYDKDFNNEADTPDNFQSRRPNTSFCFLDIRSPGLGDTAMYLCATSREWTDTGELFFGEGSRLTVL.

The chain has TRBV3-1 (or the pseudogene TRBV3-2) and TRBJ1-1; perhaps TRBD1 as D (6 bases). V was shortened by 5 bases and J by 4 bases, with 17 bases between the two germline ends. The germline CDR1 and CDR2 sequences are LGHDT and YNNKEL (reference sequence). This CDR3 region has 15 residues. This CDR3 is CASSRVTGLGTEAFF. For the CDR3, the DNA is TGTGCCAGCAGCAGAGTCACAGGGTTGGGCACTGAAGCTTTCTTT.

V gene TRBV2 combines with J gene TRBJ1-1; no definite D call. V shed 4 bases and J shed 7 bases, with 7 bases lying between them. The germline V gene has CDR1 SNHLY and CDR2 FYNNEI. This CDR3 has 11 residues. CDR3 in DNA: TGTGCCAGCAGTGTCCAGTATGAAGCTTTCTTT. It encodes CASSVQYEAFF. The whole variable domain, filled in from reference TRBV2 and TRBJ1-1, reads EPEVTQTPSHQVTQMGQEVILRCVPISNHLYFYWYRQILGQKVEFLVSFYNNEISEKSEIFDDQFSVERPDGSNFTLKIRSTKLEDSAMYFCASSVQYEAFFGQGTRLTVV.

In regard to this clone: Compared with germline, one end of the junction differs, possibly owing to a read error. The chain uses TRBV5-1 and TRBJ1-1, with a possible D match to TRBD1 (5 bases). This CDR3 contains 13 residues. Germline V gene sequence: CDR1 SGHRS, CDR2 YFSETQ. The CDR3, as DNA: TGCGCCAGCAGCTGGCAGGGTAGCACTGAAGTTTTCTTT. The encoded protein is CASSWQGSTEVFF.